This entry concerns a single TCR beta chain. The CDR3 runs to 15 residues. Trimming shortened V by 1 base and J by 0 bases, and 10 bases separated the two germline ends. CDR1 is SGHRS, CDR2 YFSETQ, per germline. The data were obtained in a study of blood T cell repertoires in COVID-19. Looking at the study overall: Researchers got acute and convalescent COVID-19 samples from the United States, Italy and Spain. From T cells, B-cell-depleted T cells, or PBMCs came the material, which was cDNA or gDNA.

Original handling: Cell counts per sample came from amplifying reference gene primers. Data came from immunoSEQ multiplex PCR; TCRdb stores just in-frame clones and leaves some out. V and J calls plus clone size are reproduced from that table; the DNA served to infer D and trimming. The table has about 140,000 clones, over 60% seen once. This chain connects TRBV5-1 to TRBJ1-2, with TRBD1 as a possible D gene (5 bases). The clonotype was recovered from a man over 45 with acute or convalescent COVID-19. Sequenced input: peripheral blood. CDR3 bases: TGCGCCAGCAGCTTGATCTCAGGGACTAACTATGGCTACACCTTC. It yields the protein CASSLISGTNYGYTF.